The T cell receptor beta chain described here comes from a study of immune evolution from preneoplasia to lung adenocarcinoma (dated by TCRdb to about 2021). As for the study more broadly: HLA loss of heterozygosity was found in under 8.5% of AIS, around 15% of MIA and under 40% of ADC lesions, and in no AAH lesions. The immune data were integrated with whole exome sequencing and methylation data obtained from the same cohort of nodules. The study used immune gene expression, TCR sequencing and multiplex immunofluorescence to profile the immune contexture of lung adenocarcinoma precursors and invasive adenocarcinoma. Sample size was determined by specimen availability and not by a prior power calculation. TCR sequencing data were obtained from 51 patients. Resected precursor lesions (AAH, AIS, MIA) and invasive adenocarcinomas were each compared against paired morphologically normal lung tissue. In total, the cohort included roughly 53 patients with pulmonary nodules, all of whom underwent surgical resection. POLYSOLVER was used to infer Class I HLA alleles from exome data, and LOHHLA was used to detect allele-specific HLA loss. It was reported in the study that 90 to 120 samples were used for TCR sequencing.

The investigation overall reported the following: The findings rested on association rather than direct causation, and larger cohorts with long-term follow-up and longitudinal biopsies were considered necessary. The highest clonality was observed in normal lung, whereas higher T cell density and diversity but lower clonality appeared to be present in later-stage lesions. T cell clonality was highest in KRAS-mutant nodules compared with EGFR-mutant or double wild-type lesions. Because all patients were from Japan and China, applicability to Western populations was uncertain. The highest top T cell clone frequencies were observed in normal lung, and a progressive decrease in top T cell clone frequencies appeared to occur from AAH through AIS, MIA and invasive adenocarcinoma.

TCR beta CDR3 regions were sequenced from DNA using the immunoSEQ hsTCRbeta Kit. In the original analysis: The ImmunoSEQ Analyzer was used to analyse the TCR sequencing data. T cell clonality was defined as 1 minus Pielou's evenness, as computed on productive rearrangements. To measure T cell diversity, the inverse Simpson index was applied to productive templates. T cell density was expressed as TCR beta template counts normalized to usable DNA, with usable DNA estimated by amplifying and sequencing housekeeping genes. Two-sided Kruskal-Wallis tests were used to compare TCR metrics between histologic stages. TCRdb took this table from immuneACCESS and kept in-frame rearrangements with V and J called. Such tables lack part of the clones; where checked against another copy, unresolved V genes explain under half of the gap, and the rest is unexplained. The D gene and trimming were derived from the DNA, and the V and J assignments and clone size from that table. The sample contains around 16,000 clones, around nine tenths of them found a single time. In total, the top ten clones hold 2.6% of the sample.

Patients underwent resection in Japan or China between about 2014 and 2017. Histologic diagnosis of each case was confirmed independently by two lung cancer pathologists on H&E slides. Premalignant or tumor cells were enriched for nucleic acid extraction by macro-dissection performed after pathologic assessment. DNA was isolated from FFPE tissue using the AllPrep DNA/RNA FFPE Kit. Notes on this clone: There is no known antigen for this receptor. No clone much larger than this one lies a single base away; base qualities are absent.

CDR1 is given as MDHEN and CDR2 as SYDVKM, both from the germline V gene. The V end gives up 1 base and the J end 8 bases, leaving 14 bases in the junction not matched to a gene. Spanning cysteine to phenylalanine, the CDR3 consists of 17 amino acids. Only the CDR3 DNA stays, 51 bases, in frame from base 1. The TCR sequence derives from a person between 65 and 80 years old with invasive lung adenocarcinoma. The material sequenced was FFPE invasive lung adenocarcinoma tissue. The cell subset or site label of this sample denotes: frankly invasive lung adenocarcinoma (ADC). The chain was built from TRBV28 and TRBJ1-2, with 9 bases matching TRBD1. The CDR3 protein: CASSLYDVRDRAEGYTF. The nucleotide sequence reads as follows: TGTGCCAGCAGTTTATACGATGTAAGGGACAGGGCAGAAGGCTACACCTTC.